The source of this T cell receptor (beta chain) is a study of shared clonotypes between healthy human individuals. Study information: Donors had three CD4 naive, three CD4 memory, two CD8 naive and one CD8 memory plate apiece.

On this clone: Its target is unknown.

Sequenced by immunoSEQ multiplex PCR; TCRdb stores in-frame clones only, minus some. The data contain about 1 million clones, around four fifths of them seen just once; the ten biggest clones take up around 1.5%. The study's findings and limits: Among the subsets, naive ones generally showed larger estimated richness than memory ones. Sampling included only blood; tissue repertoires likely differ. Generation probability values for non-shared clonotypes were lower than those for clonotypes shared by all four donors.

The CDR3 length is 15 residues. CDR1 and CDR2 from the germline V gene are SNHLY and FYNNEI. Between the trimmed V and J ends, which lost 8 bases and 4 bases, there was a span of 20 bases. This rearrangement joins TRBV2 to TRBJ1-2, with D possibly being TRBD1 (5 bases). This clonotype was sampled from a man between 18 and 35 years old in good health. Sequences were obtained from memory CD4+ T cells sorted from blood. Subset: CD45RA-negative fraction. CDR3 sequence reads: CASGGSPMGPYGYTF. CDR3 nucleotide sequence: TGTGCCAGCGGTGGCAGCCCTATGGGGCCCTATGGCTACACCTTC.